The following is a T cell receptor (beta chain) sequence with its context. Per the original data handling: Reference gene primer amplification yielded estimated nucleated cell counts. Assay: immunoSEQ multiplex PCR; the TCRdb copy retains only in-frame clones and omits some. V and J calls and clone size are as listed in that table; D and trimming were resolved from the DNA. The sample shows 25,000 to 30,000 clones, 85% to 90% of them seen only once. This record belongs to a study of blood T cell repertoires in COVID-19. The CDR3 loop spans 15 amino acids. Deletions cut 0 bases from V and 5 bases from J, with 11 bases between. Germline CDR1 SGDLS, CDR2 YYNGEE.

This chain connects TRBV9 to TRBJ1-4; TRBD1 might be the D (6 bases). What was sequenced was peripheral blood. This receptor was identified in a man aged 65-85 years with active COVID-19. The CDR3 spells CASSVGTVGNEKLFF. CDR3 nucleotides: TGTGCCAGCAGCGTAGGGACAGTTGGAAATGAAAAACTGTTTTTT. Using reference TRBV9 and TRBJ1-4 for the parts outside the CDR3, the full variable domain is DSGVTQTPKHLITATGQRVTLRCSPRSGDLSVYWYQQSLDQGLQFLIQYYNGEERAKGNILERFSAQQFPDLHSELNLSSLELGDSALYFCASSVGTVGNEKLFFGSGTQLSVL.